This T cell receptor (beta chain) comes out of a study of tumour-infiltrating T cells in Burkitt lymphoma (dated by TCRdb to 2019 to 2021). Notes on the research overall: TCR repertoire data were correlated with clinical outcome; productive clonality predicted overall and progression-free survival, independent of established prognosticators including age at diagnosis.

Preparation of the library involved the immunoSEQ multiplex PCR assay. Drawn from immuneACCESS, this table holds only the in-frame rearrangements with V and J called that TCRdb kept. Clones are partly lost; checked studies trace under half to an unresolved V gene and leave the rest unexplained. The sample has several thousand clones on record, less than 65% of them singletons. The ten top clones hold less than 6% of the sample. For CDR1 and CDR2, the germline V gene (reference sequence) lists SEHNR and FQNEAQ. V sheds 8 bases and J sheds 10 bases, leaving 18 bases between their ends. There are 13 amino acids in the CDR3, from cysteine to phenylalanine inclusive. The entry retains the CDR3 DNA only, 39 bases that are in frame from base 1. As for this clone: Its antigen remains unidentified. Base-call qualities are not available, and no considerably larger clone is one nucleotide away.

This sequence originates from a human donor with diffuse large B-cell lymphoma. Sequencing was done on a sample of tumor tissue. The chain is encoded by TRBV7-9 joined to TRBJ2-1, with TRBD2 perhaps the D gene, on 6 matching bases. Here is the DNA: TGTGCCAGCGGGGTCGCAGGGACTGACGAGCAGTTCTTC. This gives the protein CASGVAGTDEQFF.